A single T cell receptor (beta chain) is shown here with its context. This sample is drawn from a study of CD8 T cells in Susac syndrome. There are 17 residues in the CDR3. V lost 2 bases, J lost 6 bases, and 15 bases stayed unmatched. CDR1 and CDR2 (germline): DFQATT, SNEGSKA (reference sequence). TCR beta was sequenced from blood CD8+ and CD4+ T cells. The CD8+ and CD4+ T cells were isolated magnetically using a negative isolation approach, whereas the TEMRA cells were enriched by FACS. RNA in amounts of about 0.5 to 1 ug was reverse transcribed with random hexamers. A multiplex approach, immunoSEQ multiplex PCR, amplified TCR beta CDR3 across 54 Vbeta and 13 Jbeta. TCRdb reprocessed the immunoSEQ multiplex PCR reads with MiXCR, giving one entry per CDR3 protein. The repertoire holds under 200,000 distinct CDR3 sequences, with about 95% as singletons.

The V gene is TRBV20-1, the J gene TRBJ2-7; TRBD2 matches 11 bases. What was sequenced was CD8+ T cells from PBMCs. This TCR derives from a human donor with multiple sclerosis. This chain's CDR3 is CSARPFISTSGSLEQYF. CDR3 coding DNA: TGCAGTGCTAGACCTTTTATCAGTACTAGCGGGAGTCTCGAGCAGTACTTC.